A single sample gave rise to the 10 T cell receptor beta chains below, sequenced in a study of blood T cell repertoires in COVID-19 (dated by TCRdb to the early 2020s). Libraries came from the immunoSEQ multiplex PCR assay. TCRdb's version of the immuneACCESS table is confined to in-frame rearrangements and falls short of the full clone set. An unresolved V gene accounts for under half of the shortfall where checked; the remainder is of unknown origin. This sample holds hundreds of thousands of clones; 75% to 90% were observed only once. About 1.1% of the sample is in the top ten clones. The sequencing sample was made of PBMCs or T cells enriched from blood (not recorded which). These TCRs come from a man in his thirties or forties who had recovered from COVID-19.

This clone was observed once. The CDR3 here is CASSSSYRQPPTDTQYF. The CDR3 DNA reads TGTGCCAGCAGCTCCTCGTATCGACAACCACCCACAGATACGCAGTATTTT. The chain employs TRBV5-6 and TRBJ2-3; D uncertain. Germline-derived CDR1 and CDR2 are SGHDT and YYEEEE. The germline V and J ends were trimmed by 3 bases and 2 bases, with 19 bases remaining between them. This CDR3 is built from 17 residues. Variable domain in full (rest from reference TRBV5-6 and TRBJ2-3): DAGVTQSPTHLIKTRGQQVTLRCSPKSGHDTVSWYQQALGQGPQFIFQYYEEEERQRGNFPDRFSGHQFPNYSSELNVNALLLGDSALYLCASSSSYRQPPTDTQYFGPGTRLTVL.

The genes are TRBV5-1 and TRBJ2-5, with a tentative D call TRBD1 (5 bases). The CDR3 is 14 amino acids. Germline loops: CDR1 SGHRS, CDR2 YFSETQ. Trimming left V 2 bases short and J 1 base short, with 9 bases between. CDR3: CASSLGHPQETQYF. The CDR3 DNA reads TGCGCCAGCAGCTTAGGACACCCCCAAGAGACCCAGTACTTC.

This sequence joins TRBV19 and TRBJ2-7; no clear D. With 7 bases removed from V and 2 bases from J, the gap between germline ends came to 15 bases. CDR1 LNHDA and CDR2 SQIVND come from the germline V gene (reference sequence). CDR3 length: 14 amino acids. The chain's CDR3 is CASKISESTYEQYF. The CDR3 DNA reads as TGTGCCAGTAAAATTTCTGAGTCGACCTACGAGCAGTACTTC.

The chain combines TRBV10-3 with TRBJ2-1, with TRBD2 identical over 12 bases. CDR1 ENHRY and CDR2 SYGVKD come from the germline V gene. Losses at the gene ends were 0 bases for V and 10 bases for J; bases not matched to a gene: 10. The length of the CDR3 is 17 residues. The CDR3 region has the DNA TGTGCCATCAGTGAGTCAACTAGCGGGAGGCCCACAATAGAGCAGTTCTTC. Its translation: CAISESTSGRPTIEQFF.

The chain joins TRBV25-1 to TRBJ1-3, with 8 bases aligning to TRBD1. This CDR3 has 17 amino acids. Germline CDR1 MGHDK, CDR2 SYGVNS. J lost 1 base, V lost 1 base, and 6 bases had no gene match. CDR3 loop: CASSELTGGRSGNTIYF. DNA of the CDR3: TGTGCCAGCAGTGAATTAACAGGGGGAAGGTCTGGAAACACCATATATTTT.

With regard to this clone: The identical CDR3 is also encoded by other nucleotide sequences in the sample. This rearrangement joins TRBV5-1 to TRBJ2-1, with 12 bases lining up with TRBD2. Trimming removed 0 bases from V and 7 bases from J; junction bases left unmatched: 2. Germline V lookup: CDR1 SGHRS, CDR2 YFSETQ. The CDR3 sequence is 15 residues long. Here the CDR3 DNA reads TGCGCCAGCAGCTTGGGACTAGCGGGAGTAAATGAGCAGTTCTTC. Translation: CASSLGLAGVNEQFF.

V and J are TRBV4-1 and TRBJ2-7; 7 nucleotides line up with TRBD2. V shed 0 bases and J 3 bases; nucleotides not matched to a gene: 2. Germline CDR1 reads MGHRA; CDR2 reads YSYEKL. This CDR3 is built from 14 residues. CDR3: CASSQETSVYEQYF. The CDR3 nucleotides are TGCGCCAGCAGCCAAGAAACTAGCGTCTACGAGCAGTACTTC.

This clone has just one count. The chain joins TRBV27 to TRBJ1-2; TRBD1 aligns across 9 bases. Germline CDR1 and CDR2: MNHEY and SMNVEV (reference sequence). The CDR3 has 15 residues. Trimming removed 11 bases from V and 1 base from J; junction bases left unmatched: 11. DNA for the CDR3: TGTGCCTGCAAGAGACAGGGGGGGGGTAACTATGGCTACACCTTC. Its protein is CACKRQGGGNYGYTF.

This rearrangement joins TRBV7-9 to TRBJ1-1; the match to TRBD1 covers 11 bases. Trimming removed 7 bases from V and 8 bases from J; junction bases left unmatched: 12. The germline V gene encodes CDR1 SEHNR and CDR2 FQNEAQ (reference sequence). The CDR3 runs to 15 residues. The CDR3 protein is CASNPAGTGGTEAFF. CDR3 nucleotide sequence: TGTGCCAGCAACCCAGCCGGGACAGGGGGAACCGAAGCTTTCTTT.

V usage is TRBV29-1 and J usage is TRBJ2-1; 10 bases match TRBD2. CDR3 length equals 17 residues. CDR1 and CDR2 from the germline V gene are SQVTM and ANQGSEA. Trimming removed 8 bases from V and 0 bases from J; junction bases left unmatched: 13. The CDR3 DNA sequence: TGCAGCTCCGGCGGCGGACTAGCGGCCGCCTCCTACAATGAGCAGTTCTTC. Translated, it gives CSSGGGLAAASYNEQFF.